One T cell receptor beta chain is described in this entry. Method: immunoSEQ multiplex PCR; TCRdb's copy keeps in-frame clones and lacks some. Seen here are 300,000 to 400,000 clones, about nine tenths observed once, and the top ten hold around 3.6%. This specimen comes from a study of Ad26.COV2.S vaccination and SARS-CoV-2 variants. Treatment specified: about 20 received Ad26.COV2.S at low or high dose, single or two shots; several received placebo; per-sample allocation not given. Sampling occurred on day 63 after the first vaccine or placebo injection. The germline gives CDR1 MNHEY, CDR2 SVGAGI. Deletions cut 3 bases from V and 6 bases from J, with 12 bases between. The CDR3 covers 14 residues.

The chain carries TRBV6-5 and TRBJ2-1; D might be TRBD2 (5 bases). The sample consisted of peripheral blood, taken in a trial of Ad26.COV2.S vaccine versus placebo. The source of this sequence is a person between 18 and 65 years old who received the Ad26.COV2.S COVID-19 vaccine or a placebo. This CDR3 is CASSYKEGSNEQFF. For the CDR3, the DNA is TGTGCCAGCAGTTATAAAGAGGGCTCCAATGAGCAGTTCTTC.